The T cell receptor beta chain under discussion was sequenced for a study of control samples from healthy donors and cancer patients. CDR3 size: 12 residues. Trimming removed 0 bases from V and 11 bases from J, with 10 bases in between. The assay was immunoSEQ multiplex PCR, and TCRdb's table has in-frame clones only and misses some. The sample has around 110,000 clones; around 87% are singletons. The source is a woman in her forties or fifties with colorectal cancer. This chain joins TRBV12-3 or TRBV12-4 and TRBJ2-5; D is perhaps TRBD1 or TRBD2 (6 bases each). Specimen: PBMCs. The CDR3 spells CASSLAGGHQYF. CDR3 in DNA: TGTGCCAGCAGTTTAGCGGGGGGACATCAGTACTTC.